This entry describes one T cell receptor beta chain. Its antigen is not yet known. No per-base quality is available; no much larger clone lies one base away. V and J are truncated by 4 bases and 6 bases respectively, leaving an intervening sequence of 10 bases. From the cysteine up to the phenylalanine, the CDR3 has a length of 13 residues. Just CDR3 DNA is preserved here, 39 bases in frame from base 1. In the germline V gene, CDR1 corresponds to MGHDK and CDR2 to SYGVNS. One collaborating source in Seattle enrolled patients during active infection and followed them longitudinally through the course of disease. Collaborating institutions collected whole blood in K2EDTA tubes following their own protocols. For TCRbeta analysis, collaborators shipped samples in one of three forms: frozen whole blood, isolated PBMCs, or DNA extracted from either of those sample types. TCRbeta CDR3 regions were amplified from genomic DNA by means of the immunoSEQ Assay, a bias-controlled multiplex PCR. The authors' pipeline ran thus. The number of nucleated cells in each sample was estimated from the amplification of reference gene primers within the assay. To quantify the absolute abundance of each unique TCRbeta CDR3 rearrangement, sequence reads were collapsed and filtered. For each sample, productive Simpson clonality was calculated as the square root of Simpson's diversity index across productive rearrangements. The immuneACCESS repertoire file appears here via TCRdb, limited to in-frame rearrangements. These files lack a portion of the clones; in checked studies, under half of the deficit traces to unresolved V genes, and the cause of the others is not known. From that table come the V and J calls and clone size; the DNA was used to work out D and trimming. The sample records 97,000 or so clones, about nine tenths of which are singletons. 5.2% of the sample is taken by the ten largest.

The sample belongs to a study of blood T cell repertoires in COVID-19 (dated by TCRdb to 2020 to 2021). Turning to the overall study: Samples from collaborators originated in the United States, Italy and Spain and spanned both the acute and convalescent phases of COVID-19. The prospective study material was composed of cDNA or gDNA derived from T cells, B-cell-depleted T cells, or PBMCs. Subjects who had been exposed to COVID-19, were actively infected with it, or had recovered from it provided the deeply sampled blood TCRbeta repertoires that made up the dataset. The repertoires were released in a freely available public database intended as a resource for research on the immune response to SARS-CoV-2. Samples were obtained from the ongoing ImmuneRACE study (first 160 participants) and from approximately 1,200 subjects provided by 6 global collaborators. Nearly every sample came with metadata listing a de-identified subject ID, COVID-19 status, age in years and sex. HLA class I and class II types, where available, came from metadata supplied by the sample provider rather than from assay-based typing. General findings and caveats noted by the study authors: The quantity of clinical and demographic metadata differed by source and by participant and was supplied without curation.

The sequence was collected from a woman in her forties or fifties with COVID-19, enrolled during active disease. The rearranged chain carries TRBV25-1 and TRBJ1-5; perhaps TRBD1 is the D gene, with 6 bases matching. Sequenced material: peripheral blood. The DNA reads TGTGCCAGCAGTGGGACAGTGGGTCAGCCCCAGCATTTT. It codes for CASSGTVGQPQHF.